This T cell receptor (beta chain) appears in the sequencing data of a study of OX40 agonist ivuxolimab in advanced cancers. Study outcomes and limitations: Among the nonresponders, some also had low normalized T-cell clonal expansion.

This CDR3 has 14 amino acids. The V gene end was trimmed by 3 bases and the J gene end by 2 bases; junction bases not matched to a gene: 3. Germline CDR1 and CDR2: MGHRA and YSYEKL. Assay used: immunoSEQ multiplex PCR; TCRdb lists only in-frame clones, some missing. Found here are 65,000 to 90,000 clones, roughly 86% of them singletons; the top ten hold approximately 5.1%. This clone was detected only once. Its specificity is unknown. Here the sequenced sample was CD4+ or CD8+ T cells sorted from blood, taken in a trial of the OX40 agonist ivuxolimab. The receptor comes from an adult with an advanced solid tumor such as melanoma, head and neck, liver or kidney cancer. V and J are TRBV4-1 and TRBJ2-7, with 8 bases matching TRBD2. CDR3 residues: CASSHPGLAYEQYF. In DNA, the CDR3 is TGCGCCAGCAGCCATCCGGGACTAGCCTACGAGCAGTACTTC.